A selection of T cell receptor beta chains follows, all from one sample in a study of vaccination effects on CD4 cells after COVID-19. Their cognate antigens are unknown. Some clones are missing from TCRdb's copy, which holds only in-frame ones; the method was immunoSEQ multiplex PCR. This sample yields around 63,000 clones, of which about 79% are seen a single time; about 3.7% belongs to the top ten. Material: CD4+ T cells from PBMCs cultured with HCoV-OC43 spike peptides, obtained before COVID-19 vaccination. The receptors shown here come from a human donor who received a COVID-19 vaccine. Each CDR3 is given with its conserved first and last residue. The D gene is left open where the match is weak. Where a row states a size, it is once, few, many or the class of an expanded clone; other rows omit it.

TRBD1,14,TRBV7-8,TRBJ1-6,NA,TGTGCCAGCAGCTTAGACAGGGGAGGATCACCCCTCCACTTT,CASSLDRGGSPLHF
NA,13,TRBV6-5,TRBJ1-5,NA,TGTGCCAGCAGCAGGACGGGTTATCAGCCCCAGCATTTT,CASSRTGYQPQHF
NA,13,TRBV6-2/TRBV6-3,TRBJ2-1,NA,TGTGCCAGCAGCCAGAGCTCCTACAATGAGCAGTTCTTC,CASSQSSYNEQFF
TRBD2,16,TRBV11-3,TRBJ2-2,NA,TGTGCCAGCAGCATCCTAGCGGGGGGGAACACCGGGGAGCTGTTTTTT,CASSILAGGNTGELFF
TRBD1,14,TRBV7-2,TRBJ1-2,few,TGTGCCAGCAGCTCCCCGACAGGGGTCCGTGGCTACACCTTC,CASSSPTGVRGYTF
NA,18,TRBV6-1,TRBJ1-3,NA,TGTGCCAGCAGTGAAGCGTCCGTTTCGGGTACGTCTGGAAACACCATATATTTT,CASSEASVSGTSGNTIYF
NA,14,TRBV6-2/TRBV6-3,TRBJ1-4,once,TGTGCCAGCAGTAAGCAAACAACTAATGAAAAACTGTTTTTT,CASSKQTTNEKLFF
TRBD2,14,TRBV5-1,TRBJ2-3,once,TGCGCCAGCAGCCTTAGCGGGGGGACAGATACGCAGTATTTT,CASSLSGGTDTQYF
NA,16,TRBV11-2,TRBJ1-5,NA,TGTGCCAGCAGCTTAGGGGGCAGGGGAAAGAGGGAGCCCCAGCATTTT,CASSLGGRGKREPQHF
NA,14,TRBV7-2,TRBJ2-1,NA,TGTGCCAGCAGCTTAAGATGGGGCCCCAATGAGCAGTTCTTC,CASSLRWGPNEQFF
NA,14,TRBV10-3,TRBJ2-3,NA,TGTGCCACCGGGGGAGGGGGAGGGACAGATACGCAGTATTTT,CATGGGGGTDTQYF
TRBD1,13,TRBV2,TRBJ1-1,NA,TGTGCCAGCAGCGGGGACAGCCCTAGTGAAGCTTTCTTT,CASSGDSPSEAFF
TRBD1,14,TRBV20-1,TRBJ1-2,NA,TGCAGTGCTAGTGGGGGACAGGGCCCGTATGGCTACACCTTC,CSASGGQGPYGYTF
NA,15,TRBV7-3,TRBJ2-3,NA,TGTGCCAGCAGCCTGGGCCTTCCAGAAACAGATACGCAGTATTTT,CASSLGLPETDTQYF
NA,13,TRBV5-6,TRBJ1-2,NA,TGTGCCAGCAGTTGGGGCAAAAACTATGGCTACACCTTC,CASSWGKNYGYTF